The 9 T cell receptor beta chains given below trace back to one sample, sequenced in a study of PD-1 blockade in classical Hodgkin lymphoma (TCRdb year 2020). Explained via the paper, the time point label denotes: cycle 4 day 1 (C4D1), after about 6 weeks of nivolumab. All trial patients had relapsed after autologous stem cell transplantation, with cohorts A, B and C differing in prior brentuximab vedotin exposure. To prepare the library, the immunoSEQ multiplex PCR assay was applied. TCRdb took this table from immuneACCESS and kept in-frame rearrangements with V and J called. Such tables lack part of the clones; where checked against another copy, unresolved V genes explain under half of the gap, and the rest is unexplained. The sample has roughly 100,000 clones on record, approximately 89% of them singletons. The ten largest clones represent around 19% of the sample. This sample comprised peripheral blood mononuclear cells (PBMCs), obtained before the fourth cycle of nivolumab. All receptors come from a human donor with classical Hodgkin lymphoma.

The V gene is TRBV18, the J gene TRBJ2-1, with 14 bases lining up with TRBD2. The CDR3 runs 15 residues. V trimming: 3 bases; J trimming: 9 bases; junction bases outside the gene matches: 4. Germline V gene sequence: CDR1 KGHSH, CDR2 LQKENI. The CDR3 here is CASSPGLAGDGEQFF. Here the CDR3 DNA reads TGTGCCAGCTCACCGGGACTAGCGGGGGATGGTGAGCAGTTCTTC.

For the CDR3, the DNA is TGTGCCAGCAGCTTAGGCAGACTCCAAGAGACCCAGTACTTC. It specifies CASSLGRLQETQYF. The chain has TRBV11-2 and TRBJ2-5; D call uncertain. Deletions cut 1 base from V and 1 base from J, with 7 bases between. Germline CDR1 and CDR2: SGHAT and FQNNGV. The CDR3 runs to 14 residues.

This rearrangement joins TRBV7-2 to TRBJ2-5; 8 bases fit TRBD1. From germline, CDR1 is SGHTA and CDR2 FQGNSA. This CDR3 has 14 residues. V was clipped by 5 bases and J by 6 bases; unmatched bases: 8. The CDR3 DNA sequence: TGTGCCAGCAGCCCCCGGACAGGGATGAAGACCCAGTACTTC. This sequence encodes CASSPRTGMKTQYF. The variable domain in full, with the rest retrieved from reference TRBV7-2 and TRBJ2-5, is GAGVSQSPSNKVTEKGKDVELRCDPISGHTALYWYRQSLGQGLEFLIYFQGNSAPDKSGLPSDRFSAERTGGSVSTLTIQRTQQEDSAVYLCASSPRTGMKTQYFGPGTRLLVL.

The gene calls are TRBV4-1 and TRBJ1-5, with TRBD1 as a possible D gene (5 bases). V gave up 0 bases and J gave up 2 bases, with 11 bases separating them. The CDR3 has 16 residues. Looked up from germline, CDR1 is MGHRA and CDR2 is YSYEKL. The CDR3 here is CASSQDGGFGNQPQHF. The CDR3, as DNA: TGCGCCAGCAGCCAAGATGGGGGATTCGGCAATCAGCCCCAGCATTTT.

CDR3 loop: CASSPDRVAEAFF. The CDR3 DNA reads as TGTGCCAGCAGCCCAGACAGGGTCGCTGAAGCTTTCTTT. The rearrangement uses TRBV9 and TRBJ1-1; 7 nucleotides align to TRBD1. Germline CDR1 SGDLS, CDR2 YYNGEE. The CDR3 extends over 13 amino acids. V shed 4 bases and J 6 bases; nucleotides not matched to a gene: 6. Combining the CDR3 with reference TRBV9 and TRBJ1-1 gives the whole variable domain DSGVTQTPKHLITATGQRVTLRCSPRSGDLSVYWYQQSLDQGLQFLIQYYNGEERAKGNILERFSAQQFPDLHSELNLSSLELGDSALYFCASSPDRVAEAFFGQGTRLTVV.

The chain uses TRBV5-1 and TRBJ2-3, with 9 bases fitting TRBD2. The CDR3 is made up of 13 amino acids. V was clipped by 4 bases and J by 5 bases; unmatched bases: 2. Germline V lookup: CDR1 SGHRS, CDR2 YFSETQ. The CDR3 protein is CASSTAGGDTQYF. CDR3 nucleotide sequence: TGCGCCAGCAGCACAGCGGGAGGAGATACGCAGTATTTT.

This chain uses TRBV7-8 with TRBJ2-1; no firm D call. The CDR3 length is 15 residues. Trimming shortened V by 4 bases and J by 5 bases, and 15 bases separated the two germline ends. CDR1 and CDR2 (germline): SGHVS, FQNEAQ. The DNA for the CDR3 is TGTGCCAGCAGCTCGGACCGAACCTATAACAATGAGCAGTTCTTC. Translated, it gives CASSSDRTYNNEQFF. The full variable domain, with the rest looked up from reference TRBV7-8 and TRBJ2-1, is GAGVSQSPRYKVAKRGQDVALRCDPISGHVSLFWYQQALGQGPEFLTYFQNEAQLDKSGLPSDRFFAERPEGSVSTLKIQRTQQEDSAVYLCASSSDRTYNNEQFFGPGTRLTVL.

The chain recombines TRBV28 with TRBJ1-5; maybe TRBD1 (6 bases). Between the trimmed V and J ends, which lost 6 bases and 2 bases, there was a span of 14 bases. The germline V gene encodes CDR1 MDHEN and CDR2 SYDVKM. The CDR3 is made up of 15 amino acids. CDR3 DNA: TGTGCCAGCAGCATCGGGGGGGGCGGCAATCAGCCCCAGCATTTT. It is translated as CASSIGGGGNQPQHF.

V and J are TRBV30 and TRBJ2-3; the match to TRBD1 covers 7 bases. V shed 5 bases and J 3 bases; nucleotides not matched to a gene: 5. Germline V CDR1 and CDR2: GTSNPN, SVGIG (reference sequence). The CDR3 extends over 13 amino acids. The CDR3 DNA follows: TGTGCCTGGGACAGGGAAGTGACAGATACGCAGTATTTT. It translates to CAWDREVTDTQYF.